Listed here are 6 T cell receptor beta chains from one sample, sequenced in a study of T cell responses to AZD1222 COVID-19 vaccine. Sequenced by immunoSEQ multiplex PCR; TCRdb stores in-frame clones only, minus some. The data show some 87,000 clones, with 85% to 90% seen just once and roughly 29% held by the top ten. Material: peripheral blood, obtained on day 0 of AZD1222 vaccination. The receptors here all came from an adult in good health.

J is TRBJ1-6 and V is TRBV19; 7 nucleotides agree with TRBD1. Trimming cost V 4 bases and J 7 bases; bases outside gene matches: 10. Germline CDR1 and CDR2: LNHDA and SQIVND (reference sequence). The CDR3 sequence is 16 residues long. The CDR3 sequence is CASSTRGGGKNSPLHF. The DNA of the CDR3 is TGTGCCAGTAGTACCCGGGGAGGGGGCAAAAATTCACCCCTCCACTTT.

The table lists this clone with a few counts. The rearrangement joins TRBV2 to TRBJ2-7, with 7 bases fitting TRBD2. CDR3 size: 12 residues. Unmatched junction bases numbered 3, after V lost 10 bases and J lost 0 bases. Germline V CDR1 and CDR2: SNHLY, FYNNEI. Written as DNA, the CDR3 is TGTGCCACCAGCGGGGACTCCTACGAGCAGTACTTC. Its protein product is CATSGDSYEQYF.

The J gene is TRBJ2-3, the V gene TRBV9, with 7 bases that match TRBD2. This CDR3 is 16 amino acids long. Trimming took 0 bases from V and 6 from J; bases not matched to a gene: 10. Per the germline V gene, CDR1 is SGDLS and CDR2 is YYNGEE. CDR3 loop: CASSVVEGGPGDTQYF. DNA of the CDR3: TGTGCCAGCAGCGTAGTGGAGGGAGGGCCGGGGGATACGCAGTATTTT.

This clone was picked up one time. This chain joins TRBV6-1 and TRBJ2-5; TRBD2 matches at 8 bases. In germline, CDR1 is MNHNS, CDR2 SASEGT. This CDR3 has 15 residues. V was pared by 1 base and J by 4 bases, with 5 bases of the junction left unmatched. CDR3 in DNA: TGTGCCAGCAGTGAAGTAGCGGGAAGGTCAGAGACCCAGTACTTC. Translation gives CASSEVAGRSETQYF.

This chain joins TRBV18 and TRBJ1-6; 9 bases align to TRBD1. Germline V gene data show CDR1 as KGHSH and CDR2 as LQKENI. This CDR3 is built from 19 residues. J gave up 6 bases and V 6 bases, and 18 bases lay outside the gene matches. CDR3 DNA sequence: TGTGCCAGCTCGGCGGGGGACAGGGACCGACCTTACAGTAATTCACCCCTCCACTTT. Encoded protein: CASSAGDRDRPYSNSPLHF.

This sequence joins TRBV15 and TRBJ2-7; D is perhaps TRBD1 (6 bases). The CDR3 spans 14 residues. Germline CDR1 is LNHNV and CDR2 is YYDKDF (reference sequence). The V and J ends lost 3 bases and 1 base respectively, with 10 bases between them. CDR3 protein: CATSSRDTSYEQYF. CDR3 bases: TGTGCCACCAGCAGCCGGGACACATCCTACGAGCAGTACTTC.